Below, 26 T cell receptor beta chains from the same sample are listed, as sequenced in a study of T cell repertoires in cytomegalovirus infection. TCRdb fed the reads into MiXCR, producing one record per CDR3 protein. The repertoire consists of 150,000 to 160,000 distinct CDR3 sequences, with 20% to 25% occurring once and the leading ten covering about 10%. The sequenced sample consisted of PBMCs. The source of these receptors is a human donor in good health (CMV status not recorded). Some clones in this sample may be carry-over from other donors' samples.

V usage is TRBV12-3 or TRBV12-4 and J usage is TRBJ2-2; unclear D gene. The CDR3 contains 15 residues. Trimming removed 3 bases at V and 0 bases at J, with 8 bases between. As DNA, the CDR3 is TGTGCCAGCAGTTTTGCCCTTTCGAACACCGGGGAGCTGTTTTTT. Its protein product is CASSFALSNTGELFF.

In its sample, this clonotype was seen a few times. The chain has TRBV6-1 and TRBJ2-1; 8 bases are shared with TRBD2. V lost 8 bases and J lost 2; bases outside the gene matches: 8. Germline V gene sequence: CDR1 MNHNS, CDR2 SASEGT. The CDR3 is 15 amino acids. The CDR3 loop is CASLKAGAPYNEQFF. The CDR3 DNA reads TGTGCCAGCCTTAAAGCGGGAGCTCCCTACAATGAGCAGTTCTTC.

The chain has TRBV9 and TRBJ2-7, with 10 bases lining up with TRBD2. The J segment lost 5 bases and the V segment lost 0 bases, leaving 5 bases of the junction unmatched. CDR3 length equals 15 residues. Germline V gene lookup returns CDR1 SGDLS and CDR2 YYNGEE. CDR3 in DNA: TGTGCCAGCAGCGTAGGACTAGCGGGTAGGAACGAGCAGTACTTC. Translation gives CASSVGLAGRNEQYF.

This clonotype was counted at least ten times. The chain links TRBV28 to TRBJ2-3; D tentatively fits TRBD1 or TRBD2 (5 bases each). Per germline, CDR1 MDHEN and CDR2 SYDVKM. CDR3 length: 13 amino acids. V dropped 10 bases and J dropped 0 bases, with 11 bases sitting between them. CDR3 sequence reads: CATNGGSTDTQYF. The CDR3 DNA reads as TGTGCCACCAATGGGGGTAGCACAGATACGCAGTATTTT. Full variable domain (missing parts from reference TRBV28 and TRBJ2-3): DVKVTQSSRYLVKRTGEKVFLECVQDMDHENMFWYRQDPGLGLRLIYFSYDVKMKEKGDIPEGYSVSREKKERFSLILESASTNQTSMYLCATNGGSTDTQYFGPGTRLTVL.

This clonotype has only one observation. The chain joins TRBV9 to TRBJ1-1; no clear D. Trimming took 3 bases from V and 1 from J, leaving 10 bases between them. The germline CDR1 and CDR2 sequences are SGDLS and YYNGEE. The CDR3 runs to 14 residues. The CDR3 spells CASSASWANTEAFF. The CDR3 DNA follows: TGTGCCAGCAGCGCCTCGTGGGCGAACACTGAAGCTTTCTTT. Supplemented by reference TRBV9 and TRBJ1-1, the full variable domain reads DSGVTQTPKHLITATGQRVTLRCSPRSGDLSVYWYQQSLDQGLQFLIQYYNGEERAKGNILERFSAQQFPDLHSELNLSSLELGDSALYFCASSASWANTEAFFGQGTRLTVV.

A single count supports this clonotype. The chain joins TRBV9 to TRBJ2-7, with a tentative D call TRBD2 (7 bases). V gave up 4 bases and J gave up 2 bases, with 13 bases separating them. The CDR3 runs 14 residues. Germline CDR1 SGDLS, CDR2 YYNGEE. CDR3 DNA sequence: TGTGCCAGCAGCTTGGGGGAGGGGGCCTACGAGCAGTACTTC. Its protein product is CASSLGEGAYEQYF.

This clonotype was observed at least ten times. The CDR3 here is CASSHPLVMGSYEQYF. The CDR3, as DNA: TGTGCCAGCAGCCACCCTTTGGTAATGGGGTCCTACGAGCAGTACTTC. This chain uses TRBV7-9 with TRBJ2-7; D remains unclear. Germline loops: CDR1 SEHNR, CDR2 FQNEAQ (reference sequence). V gave up 5 bases and J gave up 1 base, with 18 bases separating them. The CDR3 loop spans 16 amino acids.

This clonotype was counted between two and nine times. V and J are TRBV20-1 and TRBJ2-5, with 8 bases aligning to TRBD1. V lost 5 bases, J lost 4 bases, and 6 bases stayed unmatched. This CDR3 has 13 residues. Germline V gene lookup returns CDR1 DFQATT and CDR2 SNEGSKA (reference sequence). In DNA, the CDR3 is TGCAGTGCTTTCCAGGGGGCTTCAGAGACCCAGTACTTC. This translates into CSAFQGASETQYF.

This clonotype was found a few times. The rearrangement uses TRBV6-5 and TRBJ1-2; TRBD1 matches 7 bases. This CDR3 spans 15 amino acids. With 4 bases clipped from V and 4 bases from J, the junction kept 9 bases outside the gene matches. The germline V gene has CDR1 MNHEY and CDR2 SVGAGI. Written as DNA, the CDR3 is TGTGCCAGCAGTTCGGCCCAACAGGGGCCCTATGGCTACACCTTC. Its protein is CASSSAQQGPYGYTF.

In its sample, this clonotype was seen a few times. The genes are TRBV20-1 and TRBJ2-5; TRBD1 or TRBD2 may be the D gene (6 bases each). Germline loops: CDR1 DFQATT, CDR2 SNEGSKA (reference sequence). V was shortened by 6 bases and J by 4 bases, with 15 bases between the two germline ends. CDR3 length: 13 residues. The CDR3 DNA reads TGCAGTGCGGGAGAGGGGGGCAGAGAGACCCAGTACTTC. Its translation: CSAGEGGRETQYF.

DNA for the CDR3: TGTGCCAGCAGCTCATTTTCAGGGGGCGCTTACAATGAGCAGTTCTTC. Protein product: CASSSFSGGAYNEQFF. The genes are TRBV5-4 and TRBJ2-1, with 8 bases that match TRBD1. This CDR3 region has 16 residues. CDR1 is SGHNT, CDR2 YYREEE, per germline (reference sequence). J gave up 4 bases and V 3 bases, and 9 bases lay outside the gene matches.

This clonotype was picked up many times. One end of the junction varies from germline; a read error may be responsible. The chain combines TRBV7-3 with TRBJ1-6; D perhaps matches TRBD1 (5 bases). CDR3 length equals 15 residues. The V gene's germline CDR1 is SGHTA and CDR2 FQGTGA. The DNA of the CDR3 is TGTGCCAGCAGCCTAACAGGATCCTATAATTCACCCCTCCACTTT. It specifies CASSLTGSYNSPLHF.

This chain uses TRBV18 with TRBJ2-1, with no clear D. V was shortened by 2 bases and J by 0 bases, with 2 bases between the two germline ends. CDR1 KGHSH and CDR2 LQKENI come from the germline V gene. The CDR3 loop spans 13 amino acids. The CDR3 DNA is TGTGCCAGCTCACCAGACTCCTACAATGAGCAGTTCTTC. As protein: CASSPDSYNEQFF. Complete variable domain (other parts from reference TRBV18 and TRBJ2-1): NAGVMQNPRHLVRRRGQEARLRCSPMKGHSHVYWYRQLPEEGLKFMVYLQKENIIDESGMPKERFSAEFPKEGPSILRIQQVVRGDSAAYFCASSPDSYNEQFFGPGTRLTVL.

This clonotype was counted ten times or more. The chain links TRBV7-2 to TRBJ1-1; 8 bases align to TRBD1. The CDR3 loop spans 14 amino acids. Looked up from germline, CDR1 is SGHTA and CDR2 is FQGNSA. V lost 5 bases to trimming and J lost 1 base; unmatched junction nucleotides: 3. The CDR3, as DNA: TGTGCCAGCAGCCCGGACAGGGCGAACACTGAAGCTTTCTTT. Its translation is CASSPDRANTEAFF.

J is TRBJ1-1 and V is TRBV24-1, with D tentatively TRBD1 (5 bases). Deletions cut 5 bases from V and 3 bases from J, with 9 bases between. The germline gives CDR1 KGHDR, CDR2 SFDVKD. This CDR3 is built from 13 residues. The CDR3 reads CATSARGYTEAFF. CDR3 in DNA: TGTGCCACCAGTGCGAGGGGATACACTGAAGCTTTCTTT.

This sequence joins TRBV5-1 and TRBJ1-1; 7 bases are shared with TRBD1. There are 14 residues in the CDR3. V was clipped by 7 bases and J by 0 bases; unmatched bases: 6. CDR1 and CDR2 from the germline V gene are SGHRS and YFSETQ. Here the CDR3 DNA reads TGCGCCAGCGCACCAGGGGGATTGAACACTGAAGCTTTCTTT. Protein: CASAPGGLNTEAFF.

There are a few counts of this clonotype. This chain links TRBV12-3 or TRBV12-4 with TRBJ2-1, with D possibly being TRBD1 or TRBD2 (6 bases each). V lost 6 bases, J lost 10 bases, and 34 bases lay in between. The CDR3 has 19 residues. CDR3: CASSSIPTLGGPKDDEQFF. CDR3 nucleotide sequence: TGTGCCAGCAGCTCTATTCCAACTCTGGGGGGCCCCAAGGATGACGAGCAGTTCTTC.

The V and J genes are TRBV7-3 and TRBJ2-2, with 12 bases aligning to TRBD2. V lost 7 bases and J lost 5; bases outside the gene matches: 5. The CDR3 loop spans 15 amino acids. The germline V gene has CDR1 SGHTA and CDR2 FQGTGA. The CDR3 loop reads CASKLAGGATGELFF. Here the CDR3 DNA reads TGTGCCAGCAAACTAGCGGGAGGAGCGACCGGGGAGCTGTTTTTT.

This clonotype was seen a few times. The chain combines TRBV7-2 with TRBJ1-5, with D unclear. Germline V gene data show CDR1 as SGHTA and CDR2 as FQGNSA. This CDR3 spans 14 amino acids. V was shortened by 2 bases and J by 6 bases, with 11 bases between the two germline ends. The DNA of the CDR3 is TGTGCCAGCAGCTTAATCCCCCTTATTCAGCCCCAGCATTTT. Translated: CASSLIPLIQPQHF.

This chain uses TRBV20-1 with TRBJ2-1; 9 nucleotides line up with TRBD1. This CDR3 spans 20 amino acids. Losses at the gene ends were 1 base for V and 4 bases for J; bases not matched to a gene: 20. CDR1 DFQATT and CDR2 SNEGSKA come from the germline V gene (reference sequence). The chain's CDR3 is CSARAFDPGQGLRGYNEQFF. CDR3 bases: TGCAGTGCTAGAGCTTTTGATCCGGGACAGGGCTTGAGGGGGTACAATGAGCAGTTCTTC.

The count of this clonotype is one. This may arise from a read error, as a much more abundant clone is one base away. The chain recombines TRBV28 with TRBJ1-5; D uncertain. Germline CDR1 reads MDHEN; CDR2 reads SYDVKM. Deletions cut 2 bases from V and 5 bases from J, with 13 bases between. CDR3 length: 15 residues. The DNA of the CDR3 is TGTGCCAGCAGTTTAATCAACGTAAATTATCAGCCCCAGCATTTT. As protein: CASSLINVNYQPQHF.

The rearrangement links TRBV12-3 or TRBV12-4 to TRBJ2-6, with D unclear. Trimming took off 4 bases at V and 1 base at J, with 14 bases between the two ends. The CDR3 sequence is 17 residues long. The CDR3 protein is CASSSQLPKSGANVLTF. The CDR3 nucleotides are TGTGCCAGCAGTTCCCAGCTCCCTAAGTCTGGGGCCAACGTCCTGACTTTC.

This clonotype was recorded at least ten times. The V and J genes are TRBV7-8 and TRBJ2-1; 7 nucleotides line up with TRBD2. J was trimmed by 8 bases and V by 5 bases; bases with no gene match: 12. This CDR3 has 15 residues. The germline V gene encodes CDR1 SGHVS and CDR2 FQNEAQ. CDR3 residues: CASSPGGGRTYEQFF. The CDR3 DNA reads as TGTGCCAGCAGCCCTGGCGGCGGGAGAACGTATGAGCAGTTCTTC.

This chain joins TRBV7-9 and TRBJ1-3; a possible D gene is TRBD1 (5 bases). Germline V lookup: CDR1 SEHNR, CDR2 FQNEAQ (reference sequence). This CDR3 has 19 amino acids. Trimming shortened V by 0 bases and J by 0 bases, and 18 bases separated the two germline ends. CDR3 nucleotides: TGTGCCAGCAGCTTAGCGTTTCCGGGGCCCAGTGACTCTGGAAACACCATATATTTT. Translating it yields CASSLAFPGPSDSGNTIYF.

This clonotype has only a few counts. The gene calls are TRBV11-2 and TRBJ2-1; tentatively, D is TRBD2 (6 bases). CDR3 length: 13 amino acids. Trimming removed 1 base at V and 8 bases at J, with 9 bases between. Germline CDR1 and CDR2: SGHAT and FQNNGV. The CDR3 is CASSLGPGDEQFF. The DNA of the CDR3 is TGTGCCAGCAGCTTAGGCCCGGGGGATGAGCAGTTCTTC.

This clonotype was detected many times. The genes are TRBV11-3 and TRBJ2-5; 7 nucleotides align to TRBD1. This CDR3 is built from 17 residues. The V gene end was trimmed by 1 base and the J gene end by 0 bases; junction bases not matched to a gene: 8. Looked up from germline, CDR1 is SGHNT and CDR2 is YENEEA. CDR3 region: CASSLGGWGQNQETQYF. The CDR3 DNA reads as TGTGCCAGCAGCTTAGGAGGTTGGGGACAGAACCAAGAGACCCAGTACTTC.